This T cell receptor (beta chain) was obtained from a study of blood T cell repertoires in COVID-19. Those enrolled, adults aged about 18 to 89 years, came from some 23 US areas. Researchers sorted participants into cohorts using their self-reported clinical history. Produced via immunoSEQ multiplex PCR; TCRdb's table is partial and in-frame only. This sample has approximately 360,000 clones, with 85% to 90% found just once. The germline V gene encodes CDR1 GTSNPN and CDR2 SVGIG (reference sequence). The V and J ends lost 5 bases and 0 bases, in that order; junction bases with no gene match: 5. CDR3 length equals 15 residues.

The chain recombines TRBV30 with TRBJ2-2, with TRBD1 matching over 8 bases. The clonotype originates from a woman in her twenties or thirties with acute COVID-19. The sample was PBMCs or T cells enriched from blood (not recorded which). The CDR3 protein is CAWEDRGANTGELFF. In DNA form, the CDR3 reads TGTGCCTGGGAAGACAGGGGAGCGAACACCGGGGAGCTGTTTTTT.